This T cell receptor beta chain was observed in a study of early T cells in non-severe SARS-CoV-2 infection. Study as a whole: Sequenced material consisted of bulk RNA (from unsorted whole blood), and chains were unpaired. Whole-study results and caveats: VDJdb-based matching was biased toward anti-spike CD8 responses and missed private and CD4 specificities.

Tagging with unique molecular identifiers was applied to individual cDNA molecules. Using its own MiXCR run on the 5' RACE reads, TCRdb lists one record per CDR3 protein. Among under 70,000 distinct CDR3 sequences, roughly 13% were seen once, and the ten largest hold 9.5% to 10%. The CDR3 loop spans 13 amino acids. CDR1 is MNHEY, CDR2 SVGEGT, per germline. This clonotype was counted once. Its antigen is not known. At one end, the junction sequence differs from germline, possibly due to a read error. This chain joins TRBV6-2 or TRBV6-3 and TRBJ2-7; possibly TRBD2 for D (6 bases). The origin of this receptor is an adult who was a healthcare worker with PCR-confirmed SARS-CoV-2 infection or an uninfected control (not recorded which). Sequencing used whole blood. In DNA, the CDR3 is TGTGCCAGCAATTACCGCGGGGCAAACGAGCAGTACTTC. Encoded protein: CASNYRGANEQYF.